This TCR beta chain derives from a study of sequential checkpoint blockade in melanoma. Treatment reported: randomized to nivolumab then ipilimumab (arm A) or the reverse (arm B). No patient had prior DNA-damaging chemotherapy. Here immunoSEQ multiplex PCR was the method, and the copy in TCRdb shows in-frame clones only, minus some. The profile covers about 21,000 clones, with around 80% appearing a single time and around 10% taken by the ten largest. This receptor was identified in a human donor with melanoma. The input for sequencing was CD8+ T cells sorted from blood (inferred from file names), taken from a patient given nivolumab and ipilimumab in sequence.

For the CDR3, the DNA is TGCGCCAGCAGCCTTGGACTAGCGGGATCCACAGATACGCAGTATTTT. Translation gives CASSLGLAGSTDTQYF. The chain couples TRBV4-1 to TRBJ2-3; TRBD2 agrees at 12 bases. Germline V gene data show CDR1 as MGHRA and CDR2 as YSYEKL. J was trimmed by 2 bases and V by 4 bases; bases with no gene match: 4. The CDR3 totals 16 residues.